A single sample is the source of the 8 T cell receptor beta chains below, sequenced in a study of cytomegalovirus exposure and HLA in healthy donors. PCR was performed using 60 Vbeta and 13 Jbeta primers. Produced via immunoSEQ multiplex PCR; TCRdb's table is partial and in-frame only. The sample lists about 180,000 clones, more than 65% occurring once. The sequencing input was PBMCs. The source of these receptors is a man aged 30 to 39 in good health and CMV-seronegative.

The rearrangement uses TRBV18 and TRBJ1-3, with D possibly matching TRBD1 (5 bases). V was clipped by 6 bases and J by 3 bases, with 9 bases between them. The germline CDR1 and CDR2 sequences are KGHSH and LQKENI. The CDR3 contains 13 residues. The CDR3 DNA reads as TGTGCCAGCTCTACCGGGGGTGGAAACACCATATATTTT. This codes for CASSTGGGNTIYF.

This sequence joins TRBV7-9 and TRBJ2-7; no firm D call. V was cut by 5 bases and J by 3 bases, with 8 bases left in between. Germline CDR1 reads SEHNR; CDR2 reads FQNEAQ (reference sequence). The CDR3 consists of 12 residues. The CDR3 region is CASSMSNYEQYF. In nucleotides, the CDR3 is TGTGCCAGCAGCATGTCCAACTACGAGCAGTACTTC.

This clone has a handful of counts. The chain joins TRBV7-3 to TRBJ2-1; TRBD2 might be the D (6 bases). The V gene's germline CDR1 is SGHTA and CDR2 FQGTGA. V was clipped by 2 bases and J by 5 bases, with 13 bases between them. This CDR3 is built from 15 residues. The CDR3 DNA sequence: TGTGCCAGCAGCTTATTTAGCGGAAAACACAATGAGCAGTTCTTC. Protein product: CASSLFSGKHNEQFF.

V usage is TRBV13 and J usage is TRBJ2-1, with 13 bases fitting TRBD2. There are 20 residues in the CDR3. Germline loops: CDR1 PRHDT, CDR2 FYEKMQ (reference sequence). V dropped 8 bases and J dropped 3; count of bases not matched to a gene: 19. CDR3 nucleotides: TGTGCCAGCGGACCGGGATGGGGGGGGACTAGCGGGGAACGCTACAATGAGCAGTTCTTC. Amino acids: CASGPGWGGTSGERYNEQFF. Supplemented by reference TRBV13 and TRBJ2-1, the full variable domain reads AAGVIQSPRHLIKEKRETATLKCYPIPRHDTVYWYQQGPGQDPQFLISFYEKMQSDKGSIPDRFSAQQFSDYHSELNMSSLELGDSALYFCASGPGWGGTSGERYNEQFFGPGTRLTVL.

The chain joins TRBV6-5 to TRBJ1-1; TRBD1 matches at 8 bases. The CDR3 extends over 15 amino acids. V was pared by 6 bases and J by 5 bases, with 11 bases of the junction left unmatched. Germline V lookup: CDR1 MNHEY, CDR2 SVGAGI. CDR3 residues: CASSRMDREGTEAFF. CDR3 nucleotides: TGTGCCAGCAGCCGAATGGACAGGGAGGGAACTGAAGCTTTCTTT.

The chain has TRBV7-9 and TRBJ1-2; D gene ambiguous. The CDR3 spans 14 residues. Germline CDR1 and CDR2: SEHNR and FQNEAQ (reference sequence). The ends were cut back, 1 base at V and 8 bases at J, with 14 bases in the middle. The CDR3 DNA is TGTGCCAGCAGCTTAGAAACTCTTTCAACGGGCTACACCTTC. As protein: CASSLETLSTGYTF.

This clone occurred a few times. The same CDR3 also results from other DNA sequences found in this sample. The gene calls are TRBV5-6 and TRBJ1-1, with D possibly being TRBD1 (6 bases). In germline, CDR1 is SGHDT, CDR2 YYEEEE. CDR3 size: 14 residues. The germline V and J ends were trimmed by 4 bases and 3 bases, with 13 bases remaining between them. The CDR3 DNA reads TGTGCCAGCAGCCTCAGGGGTAGGTACACTGAAGCTTTCTTT. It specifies CASSLRGRYTEAFF.

CDR3 DNA sequence: TGTGCCTGGAGTGGGGGACAGGGCTCTGGAAACACCATATATTTT. Translating gives CAWSGGQGSGNTIYF. The chain is built from TRBV30 and TRBJ1-3; 9 bases are a match to TRBD1. J gave up 0 bases and V 1 base, and 1 base lay outside the gene matches. This CDR3 is 15 amino acids long. CDR1 GTSNPN and CDR2 SVGIG come from the germline V gene (reference sequence).